Below are 8 T cell receptor beta chains sequenced from a single sample in a study of cytomegalovirus exposure and HLA in healthy donors. Using immunoSEQ multiplex PCR, the repertoire was profiled, and TCRdb retains in-frame clones only, with some absent. The sample includes 90,000 to 130,000 clones, approximately 94% of them seen just once. Sequenced sample: PBMCs. The receptors were sampled from a woman under 30 in good health and CMV-seronegative.

Only one count was recorded for this clone. At one of its ends the junction is not consistent with the germline gene, which may arise from a read error. The V gene is TRBV7-7, the J gene TRBJ1-1, with TRBD1 identical over 8 bases. The CDR3 has 16 residues. Germline V CDR1 and CDR2: SSHAT, FNYEAQ (reference sequence). CDR3 DNA sequence: TGTGCTAGCACCCCCTCCCGGACAGGGAAATTGACTGAAGCTTTCTTT. It codes for CASTPSRTGKLTEAFF.

The rearrangement links TRBV6-5 to TRBJ2-7; perhaps TRBD1 as D (7 bases). The V gene's germline CDR1 is MNHEY and CDR2 SVGAGI. CDR3 length: 13 amino acids. With 5 bases removed from V and 7 bases from J, the gap between germline ends came to 15 bases. CDR3 sequence reads: CASSLSGGGEQYF. CDR3 nucleotide sequence: TGTGCCAGCAGTCTCTCAGGGGGAGGAGAGCAGTACTTC.

Here the CDR3 DNA reads TGTGCCAGCAGGTTCGGGAGGGCCGAACAAACTGAAGCTTTCTTT. Encoded protein: CASRFGRAEQTEAFF. V gene TRBV6-6 combines with J gene TRBJ1-1, with no clear D. V was cut by 6 bases and J by 5 bases, with 19 bases left in between. The germline gives CDR1 MNHNY, CDR2 SVGAGI (reference sequence). The CDR3 totals 15 residues.

The CDR3 reads CASSLVPGSNQPQHF. DNA of the CDR3: TGTGCCAGCAGCTTGGTTCCAGGGAGCAATCAGCCCCAGCATTTT. This chain connects TRBV5-4 to TRBJ1-5; maybe TRBD1 (5 bases). Trimming removed 0 bases at V and 1 base at J, with 8 bases between. This CDR3 spans 15 amino acids. CDR1 SGHNT and CDR2 YYREEE come from the germline V gene (reference sequence).

The J gene is TRBJ1-5, the V gene TRBV15; possible D gene TRBD1, 5 bases. V shed 5 bases and J shed 7 bases, with 15 bases lying between them. The CDR3 sequence is 14 residues long. Per germline, CDR1 LNHNV and CDR2 YYDKDF (reference sequence). The CDR3 region has the DNA TGTGCCACCAGCGGGGGGATAGTCGGCCAGCCCCAGCATTTT. Residues: CATSGGIVGQPQHF.

This clone has only one observation. This sequence joins TRBV5-1 and TRBJ2-1; 9 bases agree with TRBD2. The ends lost 7 bases at V and 3 bases at J; junction bases unmatched: 5. CDR3 length equals 14 residues. CDR1 and CDR2 (germline): SGHRS, YFSETQ. The CDR3 DNA reads TGCGCCAGCGCAGCTAGCGGGGACTACAATGAGCAGTTCTTC. Translation: CASAASGDYNEQFF.

CDR3 DNA: TGTGCCAGCAGTTGGGGACAATACTACGAGCAGTACTTC. This sequence encodes CASSWGQYYEQYF. This chain links TRBV28 with TRBJ2-7, with D possibly matching TRBD1 (6 bases). The CDR3 contains 13 residues. CDR1 and CDR2 from the germline V gene are MDHEN and SYDVKM. Deletions cut 4 bases from V and 3 bases from J, with 10 bases between.

This clone occurred once. The V call is TRBV6-4, the J call TRBJ2-1; D uncertain. The CDR3 has 14 residues. With 5 bases removed from V and 10 bases from J, the gap between germline ends came to 18 bases. Germline loops: CDR1 MRHNA, CDR2 SNTAGT. This CDR3 reads CASSFGFRVGEQFF. CDR3 nucleotide sequence: TGTGCCAGCAGTTTTGGTTTTCGGGTCGGGGAGCAGTTCTTC.